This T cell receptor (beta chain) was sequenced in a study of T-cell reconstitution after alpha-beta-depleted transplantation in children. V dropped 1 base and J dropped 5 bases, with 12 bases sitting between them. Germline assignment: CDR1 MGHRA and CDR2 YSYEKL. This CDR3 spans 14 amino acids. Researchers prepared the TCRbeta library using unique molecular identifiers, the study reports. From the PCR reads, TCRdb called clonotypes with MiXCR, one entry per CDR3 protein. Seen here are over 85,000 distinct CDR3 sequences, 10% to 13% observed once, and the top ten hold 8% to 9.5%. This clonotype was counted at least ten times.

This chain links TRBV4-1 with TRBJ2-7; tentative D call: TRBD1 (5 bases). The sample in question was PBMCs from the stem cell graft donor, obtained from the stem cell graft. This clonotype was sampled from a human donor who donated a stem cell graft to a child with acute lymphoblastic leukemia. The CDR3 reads CASSQVQGPHEQYF. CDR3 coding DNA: TGCGCCAGCAGCCAAGTCCAGGGCCCCCACGAGCAGTACTTC.